These 28 T cell receptor beta chains were all obtained from the same sample, sequenced in a study of cytomegalovirus exposure and HLA in healthy donors. Assay: immunoSEQ multiplex PCR; the TCRdb copy retains only in-frame clones and omits some. The sample includes around 150,000 clones, 82% of them seen just once. Source material: PBMCs. The receptors stem from a man aged 30 to 39 in good health and CMV-seropositive.

The V call is TRBV7-9, the J call TRBJ1-5, with 7 bases lining up with TRBD1. The CDR3 consists of 14 residues. The V and J ends lost 5 bases and 4 bases, in that order; junction bases with no gene match: 5. Germline V gene sequence: CDR1 SEHNR, CDR2 FQNEAQ (reference sequence). CDR3 in amino acids: CASSPGTVNQPQHF. The CDR3 DNA sequence: TGTGCCAGCAGCCCGGGGACAGTTAATCAGCCCCAGCATTTT.

V usage is TRBV7-6 and J usage is TRBJ1-3; D gene unclear. There are 14 residues in the CDR3. Deletions cut 5 bases from V and 0 bases from J, with 8 bases between. Germline-derived CDR1 and CDR2 are SGHVS and FNYEAQ. CDR3 nucleotides: TGTGCCAGCAGCCCCCGGAGCTCTGGAAACACCATATATTTT. Translating gives CASSPRSSGNTIYF. Together with reference TRBV7-6 and TRBJ1-3, the CDR3 gives the full variable domain: GAGVSQSPRYKVTKRGQDVALRCDPISGHVSLYWYRQALGQGPEFLTYFNYEAQQDKSGLPNDRFSAERPEGSISTLTIQRTEQRDSAMYRCASSPRSSGNTIYFGEGSWLTVV.

This clone was detected a few times. The gene calls are TRBV25-1 and TRBJ1-2, with a weak D call TRBD1 (5 bases). This CDR3 is 15 amino acids long. Germline loops: CDR1 MGHDK, CDR2 SYGVNS. Trimming cost V 1 base and J 3 bases, with 12 bases left between them. The CDR3 reads CASSESGQADYGYTF. The CDR3 DNA reads TGTGCCAGCAGTGAATCCGGACAAGCTGACTATGGCTACACCTTC.

The chain is built from TRBV5-1 and TRBJ2-3, with D possibly TRBD2 on 6 matching bases. CDR1 SGHRS and CDR2 YFSETQ come from the germline V gene. Trimming pared 1 base from V and 3 bases from J, leaving 12 bases between. The CDR3 has 15 residues. The CDR3 protein is CASSLTGDGTDTQYF. The CDR3 DNA reads as TGCGCCAGCAGCTTGACGGGAGATGGGACAGATACGCAGTATTTT.

For the CDR3, the DNA is TGTGCCAGCAGCGTTCCCAGGGGAGGGACCGGGGAGCTGTTTTTT. Translation gives CASSVPRGGTGELFF. The chain employs TRBV5-4 and TRBJ2-2; D perhaps matches TRBD2 (7 bases). This CDR3 has 15 amino acids. CDR1 is SGHNT and CDR2 is YYREEE in the germline V gene (reference sequence). V lost 4 bases and J lost 5, with 15 bases in between.

This chain joins TRBV2 and TRBJ2-3; D call uncertain. V lost 4 bases and J 4 bases, leaving 12 bases between the germline ends. This CDR3 is built from 14 residues. Germline V gives CDR1 SNHLY, CDR2 FYNNEI. Written as DNA, the CDR3 is TGTGCCAGCAGTGGGGCAAAGCCCCCAGATACGCAGTATTTT. Amino acid sequence: CASSGAKPPDTQYF.

As concerns this clone: Other DNA sequences in the same sample also yield this CDR3. The genes are TRBV7-2 and TRBJ2-3; the D gene is possibly TRBD2 (6 bases). In germline, CDR1 is SGHTA, CDR2 FQGNSA. CDR3 length: 15 residues. Trimming removed 0 bases at V and 4 bases at J, with 11 bases between. The CDR3: CASSLAGGGADTQYF. The DNA for the CDR3 is TGTGCCAGCAGCTTAGCGGGGGGTGGAGCAGATACGCAGTATTTT. The full variable domain, completed using reference TRBV7-2 and TRBJ2-3, is GAGVSQSPSNKVTEKGKDVELRCDPISGHTALYWYRQSLGQGLEFLIYFQGNSAPDKSGLPSDRFSAERTGGSVSTLTIQRTQQEDSAVYLCASSLAGGGADTQYFGPGTRLTVL.

The genes are TRBV27 and TRBJ2-5, with D perhaps TRBD2 (7 bases). V lost 5 bases, J lost 3 bases, and 22 bases lay in between. This CDR3 contains 17 residues. Germline loops: CDR1 MNHEY, CDR2 SMNVEV (reference sequence). The CDR3 nucleotides are TGTGCCAGCAGTATTTTCCCCGTGGGGAGGGGGGAAGAGACCCAGTACTTC. Translating it yields CASSIFPVGRGEETQYF.

This chain links TRBV5-4 with TRBJ2-1; 8 bases align to TRBD2. V lost 3 bases, J lost 7 bases, and 12 bases stayed unmatched. The CDR3 is 16 residues long. The germline V gene has CDR1 SGHNT and CDR2 YYREEE (reference sequence). The CDR3 coding sequence is TGTGCCAGCAGCTCCGGACTAGCCTGGGCAGAAAATGAGCAGTTCTTC. It is translated as CASSSGLAWAENEQFF.

The chain has TRBV7-9 and TRBJ1-6; 7 nucleotides agree with TRBD1. The germline V gene has CDR1 SEHNR and CDR2 FQNEAQ (reference sequence). V lost 0 bases, J lost 7 bases, and 0 bases stayed unmatched. The CDR3 extends over 14 amino acids. CDR3 sequence reads: CASSLAGGNSPLHF. The CDR3 DNA follows: TGTGCCAGCAGCTTAGCAGGGGGCAATTCACCCCTCCACTTT.

This chain links TRBV10-3 with TRBJ1-1, with 7 nucleotides matching TRBD1. The CDR3 is made up of 14 amino acids. Germline V lookup: CDR1 ENHRY, CDR2 SYGVKD. V was pared by 4 bases and J by 5 bases, with 7 bases of the junction left unmatched. In DNA form, the CDR3 reads TGTGCCATCAGTGTGGAGGGGGCAGAGACTGAAGCTTTCTTT. Translated: CAISVEGAETEAFF.

This chain links TRBV7-2 with TRBJ2-5; the match to TRBD2 covers 7 bases. CDR1 and CDR2 from the germline V gene are SGHTA and FQGNSA. The CDR3 is 15 amino acids. V lost 0 bases and J lost 1; bases outside the gene matches: 2. As DNA, the CDR3 is TGTGCCAGCAGCTTAGCCCCTAGCGGCCAAGAGACCCAGTACTTC. It encodes CASSLAPSGQETQYF.

This clone is a singleton in its sample. This chain joins TRBV29-1 and TRBJ2-5; 12 bases map to TRBD1. This CDR3 has 15 amino acids. Germline V lookup: CDR1 SQVTM, CDR2 ANQGSEA. The J segment lost 5 bases and the V segment lost 1 base, leaving 5 bases of the junction unmatched. This chain's CDR3 is CSVEGGQGARETQYF. CDR3 in DNA: TGCAGCGTTGAAGGGGGACAGGGGGCGCGGGAGACCCAGTACTTC.

This clone occurred a few times. This chain connects TRBV7-8 to TRBJ1-2; 8 nucleotides agree with TRBD1. The CDR3 runs 15 residues. The V segment lost 0 bases and the J segment 3 bases; nucleotides outside the gene matches: 3. Germline V gives CDR1 SGHVS, CDR2 FQNEAQ. Here the CDR3 reads CASSLATGGDYGYTF. In nucleotides, the CDR3 is TGTGCCAGCAGCTTAGCCACAGGGGGGGACTATGGCTACACCTTC.

This rearrangement joins TRBV30 to TRBJ2-2, with TRBD2 as a possible D gene (7 bases). CDR3 length equals 12 residues. The germline V gene has CDR1 GTSNPN and CDR2 SVGIG (reference sequence). V was trimmed by 5 bases and J by 5 bases, leaving 9 bases between them. CDR3 amino acids: CAWGRGTGELFF. As DNA, the CDR3 is TGTGCCTGGGGGAGGGGGACCGGGGAGCTGTTTTTT.

This clone appeared a few times. This chain links TRBV2 with TRBJ1-2, with 9 bases that match TRBD1. V lost 8 bases, J lost 11 bases, and 6 bases stayed unmatched. Per germline, CDR1 SNHLY and CDR2 FYNNEI. This CDR3 is built from 11 residues. CDR3 residues: CASRDRAQYTF. CDR3 DNA: TGTGCCAGCCGGGACAGGGCCCAATACACCTTC. The full variable domain, rest sourced from reference TRBV2 and TRBJ1-2, is EPEVTQTPSHQVTQMGQEVILRCVPISNHLYFYWYRQILGQKVEFLVSFYNNEISEKSEIFDDQFSVERPDGSNFTLKIRSTKLEDSAMYFCASRDRAQYTFGSGTRLTVV.

The V call is TRBV29-1, the J call TRBJ2-1; D is perhaps TRBD2 (5 bases). Germline V lookup: CDR1 SQVTM, CDR2 ANQGSEA. The CDR3 has 13 residues. Trimming took 7 bases from V and 8 from J, leaving 18 bases between them. Written as DNA, the CDR3 is TGCAGCGCCCCCAATGTGGCTAGCCATGAGCAGTTCTTC. As protein: CSAPNVASHEQFF.

This clone was counted once. The chain recombines TRBV7-3 with TRBJ2-3; 9 bases agree with TRBD2. After removal of 5 bases from V and 6 bases from J, the junction contained 9 bases not matched to a gene. Germline lookup yields CDR1 SGHTA and CDR2 FQGTGA. This CDR3 has 15 residues. CDR3: CASSVSGGAGDTQYF. CDR3 DNA sequence: TGTGCCAGCAGCGTTAGCGGGGGCGCCGGGGATACGCAGTATTTT.

The chain couples TRBV29-1 to TRBJ2-7, with D hard to call. Trimming pared 1 base from V and 7 bases from J, leaving 8 bases between. From germline, CDR1 is SQVTM and CDR2 ANQGSEA. CDR3 size: 11 residues. The CDR3 nucleotides are TGCAGCGTTGAAGGGCGGCGGGAGCAGTACTTC. Protein: CSVEGRREQYF.

The rearrangement links TRBV14 to TRBJ1-2, with TRBD1 as a possible D gene (5 bases). The V gene's germline CDR1 is SGHDN and CDR2 FVKESK. The length of the CDR3 is 14 residues. V lost 0 bases, J lost 8 bases, and 13 bases lay in between. DNA for the CDR3: TGTGCCAGCAGCCAAGATAGACAGCCGGGCGGCTACACCTTC. Its protein product is CASSQDRQPGGYTF. The full variable domain, in which reference TRBV14 and TRBJ1-2 provide the parts outside the CDR3, is EAGVTQFPSHSVIEKGQTVTLRCDPISGHDNLYWYRRVMGKEIKFLLHFVKESKQDESGMPNNRFLAERTGGTYSTLKVQPAELEDSGVYFCASSQDRQPGGYTFGSGTRLTVV.

The chain recombines TRBV29-1 with TRBJ2-5, with a tentative D call TRBD1 (6 bases). Per germline, CDR1 SQVTM and CDR2 ANQGSEA. The V end was cut by 4 bases, the J end by 4 bases, with 13 bases between. This CDR3 contains 13 residues. For the CDR3, the DNA is TGCAGCGTTGTACAGGGTTTTGGAGAGACCCAGTACTTC. This codes for CSVVQGFGETQYF.

The chain recombines TRBV5-1 with TRBJ1-5, with 8 bases lining up with TRBD1. This CDR3 region has 15 residues. CDR1 and CDR2 (germline): SGHRS, YFSETQ. The V and J ends lost 4 bases and 6 bases, in that order; junction bases with no gene match: 9. This chain's CDR3 is CASSPTTGAGQPQHF. In DNA form, the CDR3 reads TGCGCCAGCAGCCCGACGACAGGGGCTGGTCAGCCCCAGCATTTT.

This chain links TRBV30 with TRBJ2-1, with 7 bases that match TRBD2. This CDR3 has 14 residues. Germline V gene lookup returns CDR1 GTSNPN and CDR2 SVGIG (reference sequence). Losses at the gene ends were 3 bases for V and 6 bases for J; bases not matched to a gene: 8. The DNA for the CDR3 is TGTGCCTGGAGGAGTCTAGCGGCCATCAATGAGCAGTTCTTC. Translated: CAWRSLAAINEQFF.

The gene calls are TRBV9 and TRBJ1-5, with 8 bases lining up with TRBD1. The J segment lost 6 bases and the V segment lost 4 bases, leaving 9 bases of the junction unmatched. Germline CDR1 SGDLS, CDR2 YYNGEE. The CDR3 has 15 residues. CDR3 coding DNA: TGTGCCAGCAGCCCCACGGGGACAGGATTTCAGCCCCAGCATTTT. Encoded protein: CASSPTGTGFQPQHF.

This chain joins TRBV27 and TRBJ2-7; TRBD2 matches at 14 bases. In germline, CDR1 is MNHEY, CDR2 SMNVEV (reference sequence). The V gene end was trimmed by 1 base and the J gene end by 6 bases; junction bases not matched to a gene: 5. This CDR3 has 16 residues. The CDR3 DNA sequence: TGTGCCAGCAGTTTATTAGGCGGACTAGCGGGAGGCGAGCAGTACTTC. Translating gives CASSLLGGLAGGEQYF.

The chain employs TRBV10-3 and TRBJ1-5; D is unclear. Germline V gives CDR1 ENHRY, CDR2 SYGVKD. This CDR3 spans 13 amino acids. The germline V and J ends were trimmed by 6 bases and 4 bases, with 10 bases remaining between them. CDR3 protein: CAISPDTNQPQHF. The CDR3 DNA reads TGTGCCATCAGCCCTGACACAAATCAGCCCCAGCATTTT.

The chain uses TRBV6-5 and TRBJ2-7; TRBD1 aligns across 8 bases. J gave up 0 bases and V 4 bases, and 8 bases lay outside the gene matches. The CDR3 consists of 16 residues. Germline V gene sequence: CDR1 MNHEY, CDR2 SVGAGI. In nucleotides, the CDR3 is TGTGCCAGCAGTTCCGTGGGACAGGATCTCTCCTACGAGCAGTACTTC. Its protein is CASSSVGQDLSYEQYF.

This chain uses TRBV5-1 with TRBJ2-1; 10 bases align to TRBD1. This CDR3 spans 16 amino acids. Germline values: CDR1 SGHRS, CDR2 YFSETQ. The ends lost 4 bases at V and 5 bases at J; junction bases unmatched: 9. CDR3 sequence: CASSATGTGAHNEQFF. Written as DNA, the CDR3 is TGCGCCAGCAGCGCGACCGGGACAGGGGCCCACAATGAGCAGTTCTTC.